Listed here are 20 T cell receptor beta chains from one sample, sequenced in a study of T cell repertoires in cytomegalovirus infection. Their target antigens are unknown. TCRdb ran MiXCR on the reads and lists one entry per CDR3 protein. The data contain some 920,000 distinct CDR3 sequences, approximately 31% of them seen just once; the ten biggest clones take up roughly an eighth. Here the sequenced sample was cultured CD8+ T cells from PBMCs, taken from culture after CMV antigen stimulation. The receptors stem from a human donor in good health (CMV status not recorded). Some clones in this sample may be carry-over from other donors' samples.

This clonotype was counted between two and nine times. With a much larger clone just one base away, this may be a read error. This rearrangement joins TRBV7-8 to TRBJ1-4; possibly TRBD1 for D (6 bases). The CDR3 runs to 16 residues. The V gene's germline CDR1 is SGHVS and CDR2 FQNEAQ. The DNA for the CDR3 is TGTGCCAACAGCTTTAAATGGCAGGGGCGTAATGAAAAACTGTTTTTT. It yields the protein CANSFKWQGRNEKLFF.

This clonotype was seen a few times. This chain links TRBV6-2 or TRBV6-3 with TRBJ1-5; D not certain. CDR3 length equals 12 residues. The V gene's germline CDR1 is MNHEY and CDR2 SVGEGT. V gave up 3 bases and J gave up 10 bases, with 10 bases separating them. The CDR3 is CASSYGPGPQHF. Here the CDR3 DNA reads TGTGCCAGCAGTTATGGCCCCGGACCCCAGCATTTT.

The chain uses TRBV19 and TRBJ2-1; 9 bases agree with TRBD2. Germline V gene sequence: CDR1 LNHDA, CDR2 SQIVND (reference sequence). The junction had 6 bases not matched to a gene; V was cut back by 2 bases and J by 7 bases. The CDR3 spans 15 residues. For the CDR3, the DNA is TGTGCCAGTAGTATACGAGCGGGGGGAAATAATGAGCAGTTCTTC. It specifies CASSIRAGGNNEQFF.

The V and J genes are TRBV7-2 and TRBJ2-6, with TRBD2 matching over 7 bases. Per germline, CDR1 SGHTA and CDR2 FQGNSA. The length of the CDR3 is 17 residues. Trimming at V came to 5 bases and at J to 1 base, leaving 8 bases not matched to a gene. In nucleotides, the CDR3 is TGTGCCAGCAGCCTTTGGGGGGGGAGTTCTGGGGCCAACGTCCTGACTTTC. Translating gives CASSLWGGSSGANVLTF.

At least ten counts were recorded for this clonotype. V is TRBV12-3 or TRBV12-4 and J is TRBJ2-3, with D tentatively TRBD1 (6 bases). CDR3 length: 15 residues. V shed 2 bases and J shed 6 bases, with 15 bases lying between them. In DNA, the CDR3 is TGTGCCAGCAGTTTACCCTATTCAGGGGTGGATACGCAGTATTTT. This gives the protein CASSLPYSGVDTQYF.

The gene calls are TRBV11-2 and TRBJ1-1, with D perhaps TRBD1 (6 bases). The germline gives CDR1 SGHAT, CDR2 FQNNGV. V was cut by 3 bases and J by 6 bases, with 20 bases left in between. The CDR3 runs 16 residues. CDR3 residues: CASSFWGGRDTPEAFF. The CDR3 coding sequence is TGTGCCAGCAGCTTTTGGGGGGGCAGGGACACTCCTGAAGCTTTCTTT.

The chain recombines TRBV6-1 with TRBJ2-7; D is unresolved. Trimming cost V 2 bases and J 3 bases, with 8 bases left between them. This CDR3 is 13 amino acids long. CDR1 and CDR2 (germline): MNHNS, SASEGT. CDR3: CASSESYLYEQYF. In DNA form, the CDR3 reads TGTGCCAGCAGTGAAAGTTACCTCTACGAGCAGTACTTC.

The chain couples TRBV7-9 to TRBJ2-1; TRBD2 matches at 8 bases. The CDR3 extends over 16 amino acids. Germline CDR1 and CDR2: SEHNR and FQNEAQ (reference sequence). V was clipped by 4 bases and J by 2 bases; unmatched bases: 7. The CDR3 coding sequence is TGTGCCAGCAGCTACCTTTCGGGAGGGCCCTACAATGAGCAGTTCTTC. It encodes CASSYLSGGPYNEQFF.

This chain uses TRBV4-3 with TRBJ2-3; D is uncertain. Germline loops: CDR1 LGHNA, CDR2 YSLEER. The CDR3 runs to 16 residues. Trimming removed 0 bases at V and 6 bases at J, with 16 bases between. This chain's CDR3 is CASSQDHLKQIDTQYF. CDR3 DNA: TGCGCCAGCAGCCAAGACCACCTTAAACAAATCGATACGCAGTATTTT.

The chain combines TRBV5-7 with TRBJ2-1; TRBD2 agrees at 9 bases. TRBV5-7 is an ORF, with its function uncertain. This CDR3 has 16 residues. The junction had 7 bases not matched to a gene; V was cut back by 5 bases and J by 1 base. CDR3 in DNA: TGTGCCAGCAGAATTAGCGGGGGTGTATCCTACAATGAGCAGTTCTTC. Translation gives CASRISGGVSYNEQFF.

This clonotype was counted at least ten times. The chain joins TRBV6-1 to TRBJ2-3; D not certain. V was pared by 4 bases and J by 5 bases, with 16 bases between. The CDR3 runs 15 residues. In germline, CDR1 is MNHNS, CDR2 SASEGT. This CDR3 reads CASSGDTLRIDTQYF. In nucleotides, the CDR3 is TGTGCCAGCAGTGGAGACACTCTTCGGATAGATACGCAGTATTTT.

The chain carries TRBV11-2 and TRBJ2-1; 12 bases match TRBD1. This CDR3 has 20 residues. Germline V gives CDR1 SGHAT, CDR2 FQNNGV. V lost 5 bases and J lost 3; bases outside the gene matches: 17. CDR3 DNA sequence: TGTGCCAGCAGCCTTACACCGGGACAGGGGGCCAATCGCCTCTACAATGAGCAGTTCTTC. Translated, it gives CASSLTPGQGANRLYNEQFF. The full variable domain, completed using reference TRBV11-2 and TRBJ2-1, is EAGVAQSPRYKIIEKRQSVAFWCNPISGHATLYWYQQILGQGPKLLIQFQNNGVVDDSQLPKDRFSAERLKGVDSTLKIQPAKLEDSAVYLCASSLTPGQGANRLYNEQFFGPGTRLTVL.

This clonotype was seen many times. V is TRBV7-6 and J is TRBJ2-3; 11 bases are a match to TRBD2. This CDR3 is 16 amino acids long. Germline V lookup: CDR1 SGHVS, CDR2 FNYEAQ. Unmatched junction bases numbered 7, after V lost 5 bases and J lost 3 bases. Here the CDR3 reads CASSPIAGGRTDTQYF. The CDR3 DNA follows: TGTGCCAGCAGCCCGATAGCGGGGGGGCGAACAGATACGCAGTATTTT. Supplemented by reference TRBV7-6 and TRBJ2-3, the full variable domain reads GAGVSQSPRYKVTKRGQDVALRCDPISGHVSLYWYRQALGQGPEFLTYFNYEAQQDKSGLPNDRFSAERPEGSISTLTIQRTEQRDSAMYRCASSPIAGGRTDTQYFGPGTRLTVL.

The CDR3 sequence is CASSFIHSSGANVLTF. The CDR3 DNA reads TGTGCCAGCAGTTTCATCCACAGCTCTGGGGCCAACGTCCTGACTTTC. The chain employs TRBV28 and TRBJ2-6, with no clear D. The CDR3 is made up of 16 amino acids. V was shortened by 3 bases and J by 0 bases, with 9 bases between the two germline ends. CDR1 is MDHEN, CDR2 SYDVKM, per germline.

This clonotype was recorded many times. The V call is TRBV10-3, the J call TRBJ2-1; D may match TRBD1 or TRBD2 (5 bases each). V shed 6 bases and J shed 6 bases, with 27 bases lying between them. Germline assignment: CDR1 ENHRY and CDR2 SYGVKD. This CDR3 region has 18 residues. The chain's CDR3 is CAISFYPSTAEGPNEQFF. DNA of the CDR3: TGTGCCATCAGCTTCTACCCTAGTACAGCCGAGGGGCCCAATGAGCAGTTCTTC.

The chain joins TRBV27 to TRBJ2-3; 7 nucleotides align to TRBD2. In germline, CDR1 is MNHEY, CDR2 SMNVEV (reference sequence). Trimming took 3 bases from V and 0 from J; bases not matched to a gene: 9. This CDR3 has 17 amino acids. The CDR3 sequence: CASSLDLSGASTDTQYF. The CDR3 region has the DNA TGTGCCAGCAGTTTGGACTTAAGCGGGGCGAGCACAGATACGCAGTATTTT.

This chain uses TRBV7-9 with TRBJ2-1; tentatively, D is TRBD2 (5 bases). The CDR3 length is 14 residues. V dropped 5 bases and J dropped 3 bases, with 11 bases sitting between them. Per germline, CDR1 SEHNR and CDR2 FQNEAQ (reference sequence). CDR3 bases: TGTGCCAGCAGCATGAGCGGTTACTACAATGAGCAGTTCTTC. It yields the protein CASSMSGYYNEQFF.

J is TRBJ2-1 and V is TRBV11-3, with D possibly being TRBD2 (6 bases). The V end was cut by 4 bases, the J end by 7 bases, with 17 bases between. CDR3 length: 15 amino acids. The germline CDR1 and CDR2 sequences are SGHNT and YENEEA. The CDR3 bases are TGTGCCAGCAGCTCGGGACTCCGAAGGTGGAATGAGCAGTTCTTC. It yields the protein CASSSGLRRWNEQFF. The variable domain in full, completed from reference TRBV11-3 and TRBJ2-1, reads EAGVVQSPRYKIIEKKQPVAFWCNPISGHNTLYWYLQNLGQGPELLIRYENEEAVDDSQLPKDRFSAERLKGVDSTLKIQPAELGDSAVYLCASSSGLRRWNEQFFGPGTRLTVL.

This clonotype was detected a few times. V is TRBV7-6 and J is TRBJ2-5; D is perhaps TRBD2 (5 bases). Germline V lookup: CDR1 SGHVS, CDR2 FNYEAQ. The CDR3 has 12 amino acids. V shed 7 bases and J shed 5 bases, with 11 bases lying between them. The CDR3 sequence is CASTWEMETQYF. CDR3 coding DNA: TGTGCCAGCACCTGGGAGATGGAGACCCAGTACTTC.

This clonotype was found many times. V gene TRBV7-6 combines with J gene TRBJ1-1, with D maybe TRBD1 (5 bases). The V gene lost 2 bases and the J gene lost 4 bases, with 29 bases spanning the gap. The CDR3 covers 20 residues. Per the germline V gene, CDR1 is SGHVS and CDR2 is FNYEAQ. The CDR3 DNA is TGTGCCAGCAGCTTAACCCCGGGACGACCTGCGGGGTCATTTGGCACTGAAGCTTTCTTT. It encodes CASSLTPGRPAGSFGTEAFF.